Listed here is a single T cell receptor beta chain. It lacks a known antigen. Base-call qualities are not available, and no considerably larger clone is one nucleotide away. This specimen comes from a study of cytomegalovirus exposure and HLA in healthy donors (dated by TCRdb to about 2017). Background for the entire study: An earlier analysis of several hundred of the donors reported 250 to 300 Gb of sequence data and 117 million unique TCR beta sequences obtained from roughly 170 million T cells. The genetic ancestry cluster associated with self-reported Caucasian donors included 70% to 85% of the 350 to 500 genotyped donors. The number of donors typed differed by locus, with 629-630 for A, B, C, DRB1 and DQB1, roughly 520 for DQA1, 600 to 610 for DPA1, and some 440 for DPB1. Besides the first cohort of around 670 subjects, a separate validation cohort made up of around 120 different subjects was used. The study aimed to test whether signatures of past pathogen exposure could be identified by cataloging public T cell receptors. Around 330 gigabases of sequencing data and tens of millions of unique TCR sequences made up an early release that covered several hundred HLA-typed donors. Donor age, sex, ethnicity and CMV serostatus were collected together with the repertoire data. In a later analysis, previously published TCR beta repertoires from 500 to 750 donors were re-analyzed and high-resolution HLA genotyping was added so that TCR occurrence patterns could be studied. To predict cytomegalovirus infection status, the study combined high-throughput TCR immunosequencing, statistical association of individual TCRs with disease status, and machine learning. HLA typing included class I and class II loci at four-digit resolution. Across approximately 400 genotyped donors of the cohort, an average of 235,054 unique TCR beta nucleotide sequences per donor were sequenced, and approximately 19% of those sequences were non-productive. The T cell repertoires of 666 subjects were profiled by immunosequencing and related to cytomegalovirus serostatus. Five DR-DQ haplotypes were handled as single units for association and clustering because linkage in the cohort was strong. To decide whether each TCR beta V gene segment behaved as functional or pseudogenic, an earlier analysis of fewer than 750 of the donors relied on high-throughput TCR beta sequencing. All discovery cohort repertoires had been generated using a single sequencing platform. Rather than drawing on any new phenotypic data, the later analysis identified candidate immune exposures from TCR beta sequences and the way those sequences occurred across donors. Genome-wide SNP genotypes for about 65% of the 666 donors were used in a later genetic analysis, which treated that subset as a discovery cohort. The investigation overall reported the following: It was suggested by the authors that the approach could potentially be generalized to other disease states and immunological phenotypes. A cluster of highly shared sequence variants was judged likely to represent a technical artifact of the sequencing pipeline. An earlier analysis of approximately 500 of the donors showed that most TCR beta V segments appeared in productive rearrangements either about 90% or about 30% of the time, which broadly matched IMGT annotations. When HLA alleles, especially DR and DQ, strongly co-occurred, TCR associations were difficult to assign to individual alleles. An association between a missense DCLRE1C variant and V-gene and J-gene trimming of TCR beta chains was found in a later genetic analysis and replicated in an independent cohort. A further reported finding was that TCR beta sequences accurately predicted the HLA-A and HLA-B alleles for most subjects in the first cohort. Several of the top co-occurrence clusters appeared to be linked to parvovirus B19, influenza, CMV and Epstein-Barr virus, according to a later analysis. Across donors, most TCR sequences were observed very rarely, whereas some public TCRs were present in many individuals. A later analysis found that TCR association rates varied across HLA loci, with DRB1 alleles showing the most associated TCRs and HLA-C alleles the fewest. Compared with equally common non-associated chains, HLA-associated TCR beta chains in a later analysis were more clonally expanded and had lower generation probabilities. Compared with the 666-donor mean, donors in an Asian-associated ancestry cluster had fewer N-insertions in productive TCRs, according to a later genetic analysis. Immune exposure information for the cohort was limited to CMV serostatus. Because counts were too low, 15 to 20 rarely observed V segments, including chromosome 9 orphons, were excluded from the earlier analysis of some 540 of the donors. At a false discovery rate of 0.05, a later analysis linked 16,951 TCR beta sequences to specific HLA alleles. Because the 87-base-pair reads could not distinguish some IMGT-functional V segments, including TRBV6-2 and TRBV6-3, those segments were excluded. The presence/absence analyses assumed that sequencing depth was roughly uniform across donors, and that assumption may not be true. The classifier was reported to diagnose cytomegalovirus status with high specificity and sensitivity in both the original and validation cohorts. Most CMV-associated TCR beta chains appeared to be HLA-restricted in a later analysis, and the HLA associations seemed to be driven largely by CMV exposure. Correlated functional status among segregating V segments might be attributable to linkage disequilibrium, but an unknown experimental factor could not be ruled out. A few of the identified cytomegalovirus-associated TCR beta chains were confirmed in vitro to be specific for cytomegalovirus antigens. The study gave a list of 150 to 200 TCR beta chains associated with cytomegalovirus. Only TCR beta chains were sequenced in this cohort, and the absence of alpha or paired-chain data limited detectable features. Because HLA typing was unavailable for some donors at each locus, only the typed subset was used in association tests.

Library preparation was by the immunoSEQ multiplex PCR assay. For the multiplex PCR, a mixture combining 60 forward primers for TCR Vbeta segments and 13 reverse primers for TCR Jbeta segments was used. A multiplex PCR assay on genomic DNA amplified the CDR3 region of rearranged TCR beta genes. On the Illumina HiSeq System, the amplified TCR beta libraries were sequenced as 87-base-pair reads. The source study handled its data this way. A later analysis tallied 80 million to 95 million unique TCR beta chains across the 660 or so repertoires, and approximately 9.9 million of those chains were shared by two or more donors. Raw reads were error-corrected and collapsed into unique sequences by a nearest-neighbor algorithm in which closely related sequences were merged to remove PCR and sequencing errors. CDR3 sequences were aligned to IMGT reference sequences to assign V, D and J gene segments. For a sequence to be retained, at least a six-nucleotide match to both a V gene segment and a J gene segment was required. A rearrangement counted as productive if the CDR3 had no stop codons and remained in frame with V and J, and every other rearrangement counted as non-productive. CDR3 was defined according to IMGT convention as the region running from the second conserved V-encoded cysteine to the conserved J-encoded phenylalanine. In an earlier analysis of 500 to 650 of the donors, sequences lacking an unambiguous match to a single V gene segment were excluded. An earlier analysis of a few hundred of the donors called V segments functional above 56.7% productive rearrangements and segregating when the between-donor standard deviation exceeded 5%. A statistical classification framework was developed to diagnose cytomegalovirus status using the catalog of TCR beta chain sequences. In a later analysis, V and J genes were assigned by comparing TCR nucleotide sequences against IMGT/GENE-DB human TR gene sequences. Using the TCRdist pipeline, a later analysis assigned CDR3 sequences along with most-parsimonious VDJ recombination scenarios. A later analysis defined each TCR beta chain by its CDR3 amino acid sequence plus V-gene family, and excluded reads lacking a unique V-gene family. In a later analysis, fewer than 650 highly shared, low-generation-probability nucleotide sequences were removed to address suspected cross-contamination and a sequencing artifact. In a later analysis, a clonal expansion index was calculated for each public chain from normalized within-repertoire ranks of inferred template counts. Generation probabilities in a later analysis came from a VDJ recombination model fitted to out-of-frame rearrangements, and those results were checked against IGoR. In a later analysis, TCR-TCR, TCR-HLA and TCR-CMV co-occurrence was scored with hypergeometric tests, and a repertoire-size bias correction was applied to TCR pairs. A later analysis estimated false discovery rates by permuting HLA or CMV assignments 20 times. A later analysis grouped co-occurring TCRs with DBSCAN, adding TCRdist sequence similarity when clustering within HLA-allele-positive subsets. For co-occurrence clustering, repertoires with fewer than 30,000 or more than 120,000 public chains were excluded, along with a handful of repertoires with anomalous nucleotide sharing. In its TCRdb copy, this immuneACCESS table keeps in-frame sequences only and misses some clones. Where compared with another copy, unresolved V genes explain less than half of these, and the others have no known cause. V and J calls and clone size come straight from that table; D and trimming were deduced from the DNA. The sample contains about 190,000 clones, roughly 79% of them found a single time. Of the sample, roughly 1.5% falls within the top ten clones.

In total, 600 or so healthy bone marrow donors made up the cohort. At the time of sampling, all cohort members were nominally healthy, though unrecorded immune exposures were likely present. The donor tested CMV seronegative and was one of the 352 seronegative cohort members. Every donor gave a peripheral blood sample, and the peripheral blood mononuclear cells from that sample were used for TCR beta sequencing. Genomic DNA extraction from the blood cell samples was performed with the Qiagen DNeasy Blood Extraction Kit. V and J are truncated by 2 bases and 3 bases respectively, leaving an intervening sequence of 14 bases. CDR3 length: 15 amino acids, cysteine to phenylalanine. The only DNA kept is the CDR3, 45 bases in frame from the first base. CDR1 and CDR2, looked up from the germline V gene, are SNHLY and FYNNEI.

Source material: PBMCs. The clonotype comes from a woman in her late teens or twenties in good health and CMV-seronegative. The chain was built from TRBV2 and TRBJ2-7; the D segment could be TRBD2, given 5 matching bases. At the DNA level, the sequence is TGTGCCAGCAGTGAATTTGGAGGAGAGGACTACGAGCAGTACTTC. It is translated as CASSEFGGEDYEQYF.